The clone carrying this TCR beta chain was counted between two and nine times. The antigen is not known. The sample originates from a study of CD8+CD57+ T cells in acquired aplastic anemia. The CDR3 totals 16 residues. The V end was cut by 6 bases, the J end by 2 bases, with 19 bases between. Germline loops: CDR1 SEHNR, CDR2 FQNEAQ (reference sequence). TCR beta VDJ and CDR3 were profiled, and genomic DNA was the template. MiXCR, applied by TCRdb to the reads, yields one record per CDR3 protein. The data show tens of thousands of distinct CDR3 sequences, 40% to 50% seen once. Study-level points and caveats: Twenty-nine shared CD8+ CDR3s appeared highly expressed within patients' immunodominant clones.

This chain connects TRBV7-9 to TRBJ1-1; D is perhaps TRBD1 (5 bases). The sample comprised sorted CD4+, CD8+, or CD8+CD57+ T cells (not recorded which) from PBMCs. This TCR came from a human donor in good health, serving as a control. CDR3 DNA: TGTGCCAGCAGGAGAGGGGCAGGGACCGCTAACACTGAAGCTTTCTTT. Translating it yields CASRRGAGTANTEAFF.